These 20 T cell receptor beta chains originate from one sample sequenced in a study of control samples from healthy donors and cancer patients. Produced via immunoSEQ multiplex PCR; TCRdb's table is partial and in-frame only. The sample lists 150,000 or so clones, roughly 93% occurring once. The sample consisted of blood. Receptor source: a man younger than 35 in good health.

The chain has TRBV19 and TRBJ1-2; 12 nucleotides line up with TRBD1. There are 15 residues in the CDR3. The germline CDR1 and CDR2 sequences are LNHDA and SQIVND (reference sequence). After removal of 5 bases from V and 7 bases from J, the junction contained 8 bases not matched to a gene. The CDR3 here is CASSGDRGPVGGYTF. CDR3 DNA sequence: TGTGCCAGTAGTGGGGACAGGGGGCCCGTCGGTGGCTACACCTTC.

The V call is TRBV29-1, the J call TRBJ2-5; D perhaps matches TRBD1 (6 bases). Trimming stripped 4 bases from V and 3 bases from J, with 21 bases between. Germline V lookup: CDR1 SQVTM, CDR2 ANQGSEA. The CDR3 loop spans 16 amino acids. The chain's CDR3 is CSVVGGPFEVEETQYF. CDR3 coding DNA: TGCAGCGTTGTTGGGGGCCCATTCGAAGTGGAAGAGACCCAGTACTTC.

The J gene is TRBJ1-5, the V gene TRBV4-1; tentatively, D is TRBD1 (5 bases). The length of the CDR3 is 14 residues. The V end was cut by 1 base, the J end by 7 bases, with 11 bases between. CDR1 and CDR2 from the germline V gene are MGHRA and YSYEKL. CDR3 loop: CASSQGTGFQPQHF. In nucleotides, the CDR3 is TGCGCCAGCAGCCAAGGCACAGGTTTCCAGCCCCAGCATTTT.

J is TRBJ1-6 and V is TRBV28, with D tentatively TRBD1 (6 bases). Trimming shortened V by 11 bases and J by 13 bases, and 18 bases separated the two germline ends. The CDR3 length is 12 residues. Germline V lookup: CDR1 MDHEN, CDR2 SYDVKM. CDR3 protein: CALRGAQTPLHF. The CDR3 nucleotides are TGTGCCCTGAGGGGGGCGCAAACTCCCCTCCACTTT.

CDR3 sequence: CASSPRGSGRIFTFEQFF. CDR3 bases: TGTGCCAGCAGTCCCCGGGGTAGCGGACGCATCTTTACTTTCGAGCAGTTCTTC. This chain joins TRBV27 and TRBJ2-1, with TRBD2 as a possible D gene (6 bases). This CDR3 region has 18 residues. V was shortened by 5 bases and J by 10 bases, with 30 bases between the two germline ends. Germline V gene sequence: CDR1 MNHEY, CDR2 SMNVEV (reference sequence).

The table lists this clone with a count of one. Written as DNA, the CDR3 is TGTGCCAGCAGCGGGTCAGCGGGGGCCATCACCGGGGAGCTGTTTTTT. It is translated as CASSGSAGAITGELFF. The J gene is TRBJ2-2, the V gene TRBV6-2 or TRBV6-3; TRBD2 agrees at 8 bases. The CDR3 is 16 amino acids. Trimming at V came to 6 bases and at J to 4 bases, leaving 10 bases not matched to a gene. Germline V gene lookup returns CDR1 MNHEY and CDR2 SVGEGT.

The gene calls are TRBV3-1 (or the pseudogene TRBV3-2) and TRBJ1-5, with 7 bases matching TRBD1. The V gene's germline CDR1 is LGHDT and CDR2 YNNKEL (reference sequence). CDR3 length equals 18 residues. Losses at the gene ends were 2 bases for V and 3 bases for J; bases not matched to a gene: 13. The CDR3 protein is CASSQCPNGGGVNQPQHF. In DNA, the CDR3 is TGTGCCAGCAGCCAATGCCCGAACGGAGGGGGCGTCAATCAGCCCCAGCATTTT.

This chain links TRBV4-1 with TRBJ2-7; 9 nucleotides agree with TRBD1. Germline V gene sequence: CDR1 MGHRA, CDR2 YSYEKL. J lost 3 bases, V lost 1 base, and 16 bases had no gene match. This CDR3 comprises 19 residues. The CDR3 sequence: CASSQGRGGTGTGFYEQYF. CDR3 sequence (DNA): TGCGCCAGCAGCCAAGGCCGGGGTGGAACGGGGACAGGGTTCTACGAGCAGTACTTC.

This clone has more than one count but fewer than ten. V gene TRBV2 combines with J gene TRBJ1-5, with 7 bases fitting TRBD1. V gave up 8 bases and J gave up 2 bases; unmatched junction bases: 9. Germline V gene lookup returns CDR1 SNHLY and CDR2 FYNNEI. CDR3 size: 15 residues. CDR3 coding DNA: TGTGCCAGCTCGCTGGACCAGGGGGGCAATCAGCCCCAGCATTTT. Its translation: CASSLDQGGNQPQHF.

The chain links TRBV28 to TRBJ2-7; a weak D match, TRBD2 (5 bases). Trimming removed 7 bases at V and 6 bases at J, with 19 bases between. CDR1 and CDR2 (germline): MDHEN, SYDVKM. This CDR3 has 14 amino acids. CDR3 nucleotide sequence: TGTGCCAGCACCTCTCCGGGGAAGAGTCGCGAGCAGTACTTC. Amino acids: CASTSPGKSREQYF.

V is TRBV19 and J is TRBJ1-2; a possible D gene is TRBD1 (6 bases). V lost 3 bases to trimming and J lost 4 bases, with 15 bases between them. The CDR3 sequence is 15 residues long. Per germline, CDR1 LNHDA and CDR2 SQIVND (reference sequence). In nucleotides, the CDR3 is TGTGCCAGTAGTATCGGGGAGGGGGTCGGCTATGGCTACACCTTC. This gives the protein CASSIGEGVGYGYTF.

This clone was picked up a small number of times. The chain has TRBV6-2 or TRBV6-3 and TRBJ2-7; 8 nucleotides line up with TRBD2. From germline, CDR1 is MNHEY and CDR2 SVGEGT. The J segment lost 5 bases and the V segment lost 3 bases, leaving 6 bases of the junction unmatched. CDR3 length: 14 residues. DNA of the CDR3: TGTGCCAGCAGTTATCTTAGCGGGGCCCACGAGCAGTACTTC. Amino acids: CASSYLSGAHEQYF.

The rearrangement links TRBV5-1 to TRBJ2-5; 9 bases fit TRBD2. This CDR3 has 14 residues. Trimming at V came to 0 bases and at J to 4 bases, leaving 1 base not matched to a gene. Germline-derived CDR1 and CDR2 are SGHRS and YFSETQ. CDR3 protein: CASSLELAGETQYF. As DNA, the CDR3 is TGCGCCAGCAGCTTGGAACTAGCGGGAGAGACCCAGTACTTC.

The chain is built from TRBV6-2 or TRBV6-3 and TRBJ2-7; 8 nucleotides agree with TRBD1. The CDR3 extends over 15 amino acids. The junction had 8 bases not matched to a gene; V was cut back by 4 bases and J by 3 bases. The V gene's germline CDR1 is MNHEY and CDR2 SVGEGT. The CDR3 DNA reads TGTGCCAGCAGTTTCAGAGACAGGGGATACTACGAGCAGTACTTC. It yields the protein CASSFRDRGYYEQYF.

Here the CDR3 DNA reads TGTGCCAGCAGCTTGTCTGGGATCCAAGAGACCCAGTACTTC. Its protein is CASSLSGIQETQYF. The chain is built from TRBV11-1 and TRBJ2-5; unclear D gene. The V and J ends lost 3 bases and 1 base respectively, with 9 bases between them. Germline CDR1 is SGHAT and CDR2 is FQDESV (reference sequence). This CDR3 is built from 14 residues.

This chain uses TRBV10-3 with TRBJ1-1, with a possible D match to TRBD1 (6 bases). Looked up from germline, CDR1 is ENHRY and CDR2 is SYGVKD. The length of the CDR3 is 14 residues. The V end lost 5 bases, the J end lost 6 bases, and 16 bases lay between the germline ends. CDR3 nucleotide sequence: TGTGCCATCAGTCTGACGGGGGGCTACGCTGAAGCTTTCTTT. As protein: CAISLTGGYAEAFF.

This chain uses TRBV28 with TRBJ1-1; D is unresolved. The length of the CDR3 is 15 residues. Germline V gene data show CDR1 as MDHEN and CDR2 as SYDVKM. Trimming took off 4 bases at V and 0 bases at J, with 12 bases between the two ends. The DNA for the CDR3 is TGTGCCAGCAGTTCCCCCCTGTGGGTGAACACTGAAGCTTTCTTT. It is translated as CASSSPLWVNTEAFF.

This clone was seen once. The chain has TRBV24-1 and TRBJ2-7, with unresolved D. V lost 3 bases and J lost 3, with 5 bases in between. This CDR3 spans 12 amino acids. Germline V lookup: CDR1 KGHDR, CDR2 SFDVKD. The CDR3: CATSDGDYEQYF. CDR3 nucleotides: TGTGCCACCAGTGATGGGGACTACGAGCAGTACTTC.

This chain's CDR3 is CASSQEGGIGETQYF. The DNA of the CDR3 is TGTGCCAGCAGCCAAGAGGGCGGGATCGGTGAGACCCAGTACTTC. This chain links TRBV4-2 with TRBJ2-5, with D possibly matching TRBD2 (6 bases). The CDR3 has 15 residues. V dropped 0 bases and J dropped 5 bases, with 13 bases sitting between them. Germline CDR1 is LGHNA and CDR2 is YNFKEQ.

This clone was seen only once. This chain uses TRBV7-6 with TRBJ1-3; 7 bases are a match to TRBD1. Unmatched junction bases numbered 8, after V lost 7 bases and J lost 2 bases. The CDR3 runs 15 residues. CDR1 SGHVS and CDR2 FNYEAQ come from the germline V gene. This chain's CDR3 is CASKLIGGPGNTIYF. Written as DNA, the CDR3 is TGTGCCAGCAAGCTTATAGGGGGCCCTGGAAACACCATATATTTT. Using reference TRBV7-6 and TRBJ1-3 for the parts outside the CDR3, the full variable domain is GAGVSQSPRYKVTKRGQDVALRCDPISGHVSLYWYRQALGQGPEFLTYFNYEAQQDKSGLPNDRFSAERPEGSISTLTIQRTEQRDSAMYRCASKLIGGPGNTIYFGEGSWLTVV.